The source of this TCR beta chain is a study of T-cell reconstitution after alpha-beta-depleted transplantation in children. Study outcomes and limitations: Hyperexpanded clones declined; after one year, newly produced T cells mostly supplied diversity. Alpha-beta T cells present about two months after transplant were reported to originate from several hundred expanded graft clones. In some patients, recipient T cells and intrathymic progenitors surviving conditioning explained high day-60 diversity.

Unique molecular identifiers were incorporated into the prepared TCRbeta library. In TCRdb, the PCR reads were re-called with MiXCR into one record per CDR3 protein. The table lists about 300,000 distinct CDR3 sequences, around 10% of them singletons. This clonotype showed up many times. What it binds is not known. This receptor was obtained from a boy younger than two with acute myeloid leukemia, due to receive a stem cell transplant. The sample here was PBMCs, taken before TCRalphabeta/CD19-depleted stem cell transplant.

The CDR3 sequence is CASSTNLNSPLHF. Written as DNA, the CDR3 is TGTGCCAGCAGTACGAACTTAAATTCACCCCTCCACTTT. The genes are TRBV6-1 and TRBJ1-6; D is ambiguous. This CDR3 comprises 13 residues. Germline CDR1 and CDR2: MNHNS and SASEGT. The ends were cut back, 5 bases at V and 7 bases at J, with 9 bases in the middle.